The clone carrying this T cell receptor beta chain appeared a few times. Its antigen is currently unknown. Quantitative 5'-RACE with molecular barcodes produced the TCR beta libraries. Via MiXCR, TCRdb re-called the 5' RACE reads, giving one row per CDR3 protein. The sample shows fewer than 750,000 distinct CDR3 sequences, roughly 20% of them seen only once. The germline gives CDR1 SNHLY, CDR2 FYNNEI. This CDR3 contains 17 residues. V was shortened by 4 bases and J by 2 bases, with 18 bases between the two germline ends. This sample is drawn from a study of CD8 T cells in ankylosing spondylitis. Study results and caveats: From matched ankylosing spondylitis synovial fluid, disease-linked clones were reportedly recovered at significantly enriched levels. Within ankylosing spondylitis blood, a TCR beta motif made up of eight highly homologous variants appeared to be characteristic.

The chain is built from TRBV2 and TRBJ2-1; D is perhaps TRBD1 or TRBD2 (5 bases each). Sequenced input: blood, either unsorted or a sorted T cell fraction (not recorded which). This sequence was found in a male donor with ankylosing spondylitis. DNA for the CDR3: TGTGCCAGCAGTGGGGACCTATCAGGGCTTCCCTACAATGAGCAGTTCTTC. This gives the protein CASSGDLSGLPYNEQFF.